This TCR beta chain was obtained from a study of circulating CD8 cells and anti-PD-1 response in melanoma. Study-wide context: Treatment was intravenous nivolumab at 3 mg/kg every 2 weeks. The study's findings and limits: No tumor material was available, so peptide assays assessed reactivity.

This CDR3 comprises 16 residues. Per the germline V gene, CDR1 is DFQATT and CDR2 is SNEGSKA (reference sequence). V lost 3 bases and J 8 bases, leaving 23 bases between the germline ends. From live CD3+CD8+TCRalphabeta+ cells, four PD-1 and/or TIGIT subsets were sorted. By sample fraction, this clonotype is medium-sized. Antigen unknown. TCR libraries were prepared from around 14 ng of total RNA with the QIAseq Immune Repertoire TCR panel. TCRdb reprocessed the reads with MiXCR, giving one entry per CDR3 protein. The sample has about 620 distinct CDR3 sequences; roughly 7.3% are singletons. The genes are TRBV20-1 and TRBJ2-1; D may be TRBD2 (5 bases). This specimen was CD8+ T cells from PBMCs, taken at baseline or after one month of anti-PD-1 therapy (not recorded which). The clonotype comes from a human donor with melanoma. The CDR3 reads CSASAYGMADSHEQFF. The CDR3 DNA reads TGCAGTGCTAGCGCGTACGGGATGGCGGATTCTCATGAGCAGTTCTTC.